This T cell receptor beta chain was sequenced in a study of cytomegalovirus exposure and HLA in healthy donors. Note on this clone: The target antigen is unknown.

The PCR contained 60 Vbeta and 13 Jbeta primers. Data came from immunoSEQ multiplex PCR; TCRdb stores just in-frame clones and leaves some out. The data hold 90,000 to 110,000 clones, with 60% to 85% observed a single time. CDR3 length: 14 amino acids. J lost 4 bases, V lost 3 bases, and 3 bases had no gene match. Germline V gene data show CDR1 as SGHVS and CDR2 as FNYEAQ. General study points: Upon later analysis, TCR association rates were observed to vary by HLA locus, being highest for DRB1 and lowest for HLA-C.

The TCR sequence derives from a woman aged 40 to 50 in good health and CMV-seropositive. Sequencing was done on a sample of PBMCs. J is TRBJ1-3 and V is TRBV7-6, with 7 bases lining up with TRBD1. CDR3 sequence (DNA): TGTGCCAGCAGCTTGACAGGGACAGGAAACACCATATATTTT. This gives the protein CASSLTGTGNTIYF.